Shown below are 13 T cell receptor beta chains from a single sample sequenced in a study of vaccination and CD4 T cells after COVID-19. Each CDR3 protein gets one entry after TCRdb re-called the PCR reads with MiXCR. This sample yields 20,000 to 25,000 distinct CDR3 sequences, of which less than 75% are seen a single time; 0.99% belongs to the top ten. The sample here was CD4+ T cells from blood, taken before SARS-CoV-2 vaccination. The receptors shown here come from a human donor who had recovered from COVID-19.

The chain has TRBV6-1 and TRBJ1-3; tentatively, D is TRBD1 (6 bases). V dropped 6 bases and J dropped 4 bases, with 7 bases sitting between them. This CDR3 comprises 12 residues. Germline CDR1 is MNHNS and CDR2 is SASEGT. CDR3 DNA: TGTGCCAGCAGGACAGGAGGAAACACCATATATTTT. Translated: CASRTGGNTIYF.

This clonotype was seen only a few times. The chain uses TRBV6-1 and TRBJ1-2; D not resolved. The germline V and J ends were trimmed by 6 bases and 13 bases, with 15 bases remaining between them. Germline values: CDR1 MNHNS, CDR2 SASEGT. CDR3 length equals 11 residues. The CDR3 sequence is CASSPRGSLTF. The CDR3, as DNA: TGTGCCAGCAGCCCGCGGGGATCACTCACCTTC.

As regards this clonotype: The junction does not match germline at one end; this may be a read error. The V and J genes are TRBV20-1 and TRBJ1-2; perhaps TRBD1 as D (6 bases). The CDR3 contains 14 residues. Germline V lookup: CDR1 DFQATT, CDR2 SNEGSKA (reference sequence). CDR3: CSAHEGGLESTSSF. CDR3 DNA sequence: TGCAGTGCCCACGAGGGGGGTCTTGAGAGTACGTCCTCCTTC.

This clonotype was found once. This chain uses TRBV24-1 with TRBJ2-3; 7 nucleotides line up with TRBD2. Trimming cost V 9 bases and J 2 bases; bases outside gene matches: 4. The CDR3 has 13 residues. Germline V gives CDR1 KGHDR, CDR2 SFDVKD. CDR3 protein: CATAGGITDTQYF. The CDR3 DNA is TGTGCCACCGCCGGGGGGATCACAGATACGCAGTATTTT.

V is TRBV2 and J is TRBJ2-5; 8 bases align to TRBD2. The CDR3 is 15 amino acids. Germline lookup yields CDR1 SNHLY and CDR2 FYNNEI. Germline trimming cut 6 bases from V and 1 base from J; bases unmatched to any gene: 7. CDR3 amino acids: CASRPRGTSQETQYF. Here the CDR3 DNA reads TGTGCCAGCAGGCCGAGAGGGACTAGCCAAGAGACCCAGTACTTC. Supplemented by reference TRBV2 and TRBJ2-5, the full variable domain reads EPEVTQTPSHQVTQMGQEVILRCVPISNHLYFYWYRQILGQKVEFLVSFYNNEISEKSEIFDDQFSVERPDGSNFTLKIRSTKLEDSAMYFCASRPRGTSQETQYFGPGTRLLVL.

This clonotype turned up a few times. This rearrangement joins TRBV6-1 to TRBJ2-3; 10 nucleotides align to TRBD2. V shed 4 bases, J shed 4 bases, and the junction held 2 bases outside the gene matches. There are 14 residues in the CDR3. The germline CDR1 and CDR2 sequences are MNHNS and SASEGT. CDR3 sequence reads: CASSAGTSADTQYF. As DNA, the CDR3 is TGTGCCAGCAGTGCCGGGACTAGCGCAGATACGCAGTATTTT.

Remarks on this clonotype: This CDR3 fails to terminate in the conserved phenylalanine or tryptophan, so it likely reflects a read error. The gene calls are TRBV7-8 and TRBJ2-7; D possibly corresponds to TRBD1 (5 bases). CDR1 SGHVS and CDR2 FQNEAQ come from the germline V gene. There are 14 residues in the CDR3. V was clipped by 3 bases and J by 3 bases, with 12 bases between them. This CDR3 reads CASSFKTDYYEQYY. The DNA for the CDR3 is TGTGCCAGCAGCTTCAAGACAGATTACTACGAGCAGTACTAC.

This CDR3 is CSASRGSVVLDTQYF. CDR3 sequence (DNA): TGCAGTGCTAGCCGGGGATCCGTTGTGTTGGATACGCAGTATTTT. The chain combines TRBV20-1 with TRBJ2-3, with D possibly matching TRBD2 (5 bases). Germline lookup yields CDR1 DFQATT and CDR2 SNEGSKA (reference sequence). Trimming took off 3 bases at V and 6 bases at J, with 19 bases between the two ends. This CDR3 comprises 15 residues.

This clonotype was counted between two and nine times. The chain recombines TRBV7-2 with TRBJ2-6; the match to TRBD1 covers 9 bases. J gave up 2 bases and V 5 bases, and 1 base lay outside the gene matches. Germline V lookup: CDR1 SGHTA, CDR2 FQGNSA. The length of the CDR3 is 15 residues. CDR3 residues: CASSRDRAGANVLTF. CDR3 bases: TGTGCCAGCAGCCGGGACAGGGCTGGGGCCAACGTCCTGACTTTC.

The chain has TRBV15 and TRBJ2-3; 14 bases match TRBD2. After removal of 5 bases from V and 1 base from J, the junction contained 8 bases not matched to a gene. There are 18 residues in the CDR3. The V gene's germline CDR1 is LNHNV and CDR2 YYDKDF (reference sequence). The CDR3 region has the DNA TGTGCCACCAGCCCAAGGACTAGCGGGAGGTTGGGCACAGATACGCAGTATTTT. Translation gives CATSPRTSGRLGTDTQYF.

This clonotype was counted between two and nine times. The rearrangement joins TRBV7-9 to TRBJ1-6; 7 bases fit TRBD1. The CDR3 runs to 17 residues. CDR1 and CDR2 from the germline V gene are SEHNR and FQNEAQ (reference sequence). V shed 7 bases, J shed 0 bases, and the junction held 9 bases outside the gene matches. CDR3 protein: CASNIGTESSYNSPLHF. In DNA, the CDR3 is TGTGCCAGCAACATCGGGACAGAGAGCTCCTATAATTCACCCCTCCACTTT.

The chain has TRBV18 and TRBJ2-5; D is unclear. Trimming pared 1 base from V and 5 bases from J, leaving 2 bases between. The CDR3 runs 11 residues. Germline CDR1 and CDR2: KGHSH and LQKENI. CDR3 in DNA: TGTGCCAGCTCACCACGGGAGACCCAGTACTTC. It encodes CASSPRETQYF.

This chain links TRBV14 with TRBJ1-5; D uncertain. The CDR3 length is 13 residues. Trimming shortened V by 0 bases and J by 12 bases, and 12 bases separated the two germline ends. Germline V gene sequence: CDR1 SGHDN, CDR2 FVKESK. The CDR3 here is CASSQDPGGLQHF. The CDR3 nucleotides are TGTGCCAGCAGCCAAGACCCAGGCGGGCTCCAGCATTTT.